The clone carrying this T cell receptor beta chain appeared a single time. Its antigen remains unknown. This sample stems from a study of cytomegalovirus exposure and HLA in healthy donors. CDR1 LGHNA and CDR2 YSLEER come from the germline V gene. The CDR3 covers 15 residues. Trimming took 2 bases from V and 4 from J, leaving 14 bases between them. Amplification used 60 Vbeta primers and 13 Jbeta primers. Only in-frame clones appear in the TCRdb table, and some are missing; sequencing was by immunoSEQ multiplex PCR. The data contain 250,000 to 300,000 clones, 80% to 90% of them singletons. Notes on the study in general: TCR beta chains associated with HLA were, in a later analysis, more clonally expanded than equally common others. In vitro experiments confirmed that a few CMV-associated chains were specific for CMV antigens. As was reported, the classifier diagnosed cytomegalovirus status with high specificity and sensitivity. Later analysis identified about 17,000 TCR beta sequences associated with HLA alleles, using a false discovery rate threshold of 0.05.

The rearrangement joins TRBV4-3 to TRBJ1-2; a possible D gene is TRBD1 (6 bases). The source material was PBMCs. This TCR came from a woman in her 40s in good health and CMV-seropositive. In DNA, the CDR3 is TGCGCCAGCAGCCAATCTCCGGGACACTCCTATGGCTACACCTTC. Protein product: CASSQSPGHSYGYTF.